These T cell receptor beta chains were read from a single sample in a study of T-cell reconstitution after alpha-beta-depleted transplantation in children. TCRdb redid the calling of the PCR reads with MiXCR, one entry per CDR3 protein. The repertoire has roughly 350,000 distinct CDR3 sequences, about a sixth of them found once; the top ten carry about 41%. The sample was PBMCs, mostly from graft donor cells, taken 360 days after TCRalphabeta/CD19-depleted stem cell transplant. The receptors shown here come from a male patient aged 2-9 years who had a stem cell transplant for acute lymphoblastic leukemia, so the T cells may come from the graft donor. Both conserved end residues are trimmed from each CDR3. A D gene is named only where the DNA matches it firmly.

v_call,j_call,d_call,cdr3_aa
TRBV5-1,TRBJ2-7,TRBD2,ASSLLASFRSEQY
TRBV29-1,TRBJ1-4,-,SVVGWGGKLF
TRBV20-1,TRBJ2-3,TRBD2,SARVPSELAGGLTDTQY
TRBV12-3/TRBV12-4,TRBJ2-5,TRBD2,ASTGGPQETQY
TRBV4-2,TRBJ1-1,-,ASSQGGDPPGAF
TRBV28,TRBJ2-7,TRBD2,ASIGSGLAKSGEQY
TRBV4-3,TRBJ2-2,TRBD2,ASSQVPSGIDGELF
TRBV6-2/TRBV6-3,TRBJ1-1,TRBD1,ATGQGGKAF
TRBV2,TRBJ2-7,-,ASSYGFYEQY
TRBV20-1,TRBJ1-2,-,SAEPLANYGYT
TRBV30,TRBJ2-1,TRBD2,AWSEVAGGYNEQF
TRBV29-1,TRBJ2-2,-,SVKDENTGELF
TRBV7-8,TRBJ1-5,-,ASSLNDPGTGQPQH
TRBV24-1,TRBJ1-2,TRBD1,ATSERDSYGYT
TRBV10-2,TRBJ2-6,-,ASSESAGAGANVLT
TRBV10-3,TRBJ2-7,-,AITDTDYEQY
TRBV4-3,TRBJ2-1,TRBD2,ASSRQLAGSYNEQF
TRBV3-1,TRBJ2-5,TRBD2,ASSQGLAETQY
TRBV3-1,TRBJ2-6,-,ASSQEALRQTGANVLT
TRBV29-1,TRBJ2-7,-,SVDGGSYEQY
TRBV7-9,TRBJ2-5,-,ASSPIHIVRGWTQY
TRBV29-1,TRBJ2-2,-,SVRDSWNTGELF
TRBV19,TRBJ2-5,-,ASSIWLGGRETQY
TRBV21-1,TRBJ1-1,-,ASSQEVTEAF
TRBV4-3,TRBJ2-7,-,ASSQGQGDEQY
TRBV5-1,TRBJ2-6,-,ASSPFPGANVLT